Below are 15 T cell receptor beta chains sequenced from a single sample in a study of read filtering for tumor transcriptome and immune sequencing. From roughly 0.4 ug of RNA, a library with molecular barcoded alpha/delta and beta/gamma adaptors was made. TCRdb re-called the reads through MiXCR, storing one row per CDR3 protein. The repertoire holds 5,500 to 6,000 distinct CDR3 sequences, 21% seen once, with under 30% in the top ten. Source material: a population of CD138-negative cells sorted from bone marrow. These receptors were collected from a donor aged 40 or over with multiple myeloma.

By proportion, this clonotype is medium-sized. The chain has TRBV6-6 and TRBJ2-1; D perhaps matches TRBD1 (6 bases). The CDR3 has 12 amino acids. The germline CDR1 and CDR2 sequences are MNHNY and SVGAGI (reference sequence). V lost 8 bases, J lost 7 bases, and 12 bases lay in between. The CDR3 DNA follows: TGTGCCAGCGGCGACAGGCCTAATGAGCAGTTCTTC. Translating it yields CASGDRPNEQFF.

By sample share, this clonotype is medium-sized. This rearrangement joins TRBV3-1 to TRBJ1-6; D unresolved. The V gene lost 8 bases and the J gene lost 10 bases, with 12 bases spanning the gap. CDR1 LGHDT and CDR2 YNNKEL come from the germline V gene (reference sequence). There are 12 residues in the CDR3. The CDR3 is CASGREGSPLHF. CDR3 nucleotides: TGTGCCAGCGGACGGGAAGGATCACCCCTCCACTTT.

This clonotype came up a few times. This may arise from a read error, as a much more abundant clone is one base away. V and J are TRBV30 and TRBJ1-1; no clear D. Germline CDR1 is GTSNPN and CDR2 is SVGIG (reference sequence). The V end lost 1 base, the J end lost 5 bases, and 8 bases lay between the germline ends. The length of the CDR3 is 12 residues. CDR3 DNA: TGTGCCTGGAGTGCCGGGAGGACTGAAGCTTTCTTT. Amino acids: CAWSAGRTEAFF.

The chain combines TRBV28 with TRBJ2-1, with unresolved D. Germline CDR1 reads MDHEN; CDR2 reads SYDVKM. This CDR3 region has 14 residues. V was trimmed by 7 bases and J by 4 bases, leaving 14 bases between them. The chain's CDR3 is CASILSSSYNEQFF. DNA for the CDR3: TGTGCCAGCATCCTAAGTTCGAGTTACAATGAGCAGTTCTTC.

As concerns this clonotype: One end of the junction varies from germline; a read error may be responsible. The chain joins TRBV4-1 to TRBJ2-5, with TRBD2 as a possible D gene (5 bases). Germline V CDR1 and CDR2: MGHRA, YSYEKL. The CDR3 contains 13 residues. The CDR3 spells CAGSQVGSETQHF. CDR3 bases: TGCGCCGGCAGCCAAGTTGGGAGCGAGACCCAGCACTTC.

A word on this clonotype: At one of its ends the junction is not consistent with the germline gene, which may arise from a read error. The V gene is TRBV2, the J gene TRBJ2-2, with D possibly TRBD2 on 5 matching bases. The germline CDR1 and CDR2 sequences are SNHLY and FYNNEI. The CDR3 has 16 amino acids. The chain's CDR3 is CSSGPSRNTDTGELFF. The CDR3 nucleotides are TGTTCCAGCGGACCCTCCCGGAACACGGACACCGGGGAGCTGTTTTTT.

Of note for this clonotype: At one of its ends the junction is not consistent with the germline gene, which may arise from a read error. The chain recombines TRBV11-2 with TRBJ2-1; 8 bases match TRBD2. CDR1 and CDR2 from the germline V gene are SGHAT and FQNNGV. CDR3 length equals 15 residues. The DNA for the CDR3 is TGTGCCAGCAGCGTTAGCGGGACGATCTACGATGAGCATTTCTTC. This encodes CASSVSGTIYDEHFF.

This clonotype showed up many times. The chain is built from TRBV12-3 or TRBV12-4 and TRBJ2-1; 10 nucleotides agree with TRBD2. CDR3 length: 14 amino acids. J was trimmed by 10 bases and V by 5 bases; bases with no gene match: 8. The CDR3 region has the DNA TGTGCCAGCAGTCTAGGACTAGCGGTAAGGGAGCAGTTCTTC. As protein: CASSLGLAVREQFF.

In this sample, this clonotype is medium-sized. V is TRBV6-5 and J is TRBJ2-5, with unresolved D. V was clipped by 5 bases and J by 1 base, with 2 bases between them. The CDR3 has 11 residues. Looked up from germline, CDR1 is MNHEY and CDR2 is SVGAGI. CDR3 coding DNA: TGTGCCAGCAGTGTCCAAGAGACCCAGTACTTC. Its translation: CASSVQETQYF.

This clonotype was counted many times. One junction end disagrees with the germline gene, perhaps due to a read error. The chain has TRBV5-1 and TRBJ1-1; D ambiguous. This CDR3 contains 14 residues. Per germline, CDR1 SGHRS and CDR2 YFSETQ. The CDR3 loop is CASADGRLNTEALF. The CDR3 DNA is TGCGCCAGTGCCGACGGACGGTTGAACACTGAAGCTCTCTTT.

In DNA, the CDR3 is TGTGCCTGGAGTGTACTTGCCTCGGATGCCCGATACACCATATATTTT. Its translation is CAWSVLASDARYTIYF. The J gene is TRBJ1-3, the V gene TRBV30; D not certain. CDR3 size: 16 residues. Germline CDR1 GTSNPN, CDR2 SVGIG (reference sequence). V lost 0 bases, J lost 8 bases, and 20 bases lay in between.

This clonotype counts as medium-sized. CDR3 in amino acids: CASSLNPERRRHEQFF. In DNA form, the CDR3 reads TGTGCCAGCAGCCTTAACCCTGAACGACGTCGTCATGAGCAGTTCTTC. This chain uses TRBV7-8 with TRBJ2-1, with D hard to call. Trimming took off 5 bases at V and 8 bases at J, with 22 bases between the two ends. CDR1 and CDR2 (germline): SGHVS, FQNEAQ. The CDR3 is 16 residues long.

The J gene is TRBJ2-2, the V gene TRBV3-2. TRBV3-2 is labeled a pseudogene. The CDR3 runs 15 residues. For the CDR3, the DNA is TGTGCCAGCAGCCAAGGCGGCAAGGGCACCGGGGAGCTGTTTTTT. Amino acids: CASSQGGKGTGELFF.

Points on this clonotype: Germline and junction disagree at one end, which may indicate a read error. The chain uses TRBV6-1 and TRBJ1-4; D is unclear. Germline CDR1 is MNHNS and CDR2 is SASEGT. The CDR3 runs to 17 residues. CDR3 in amino acids: CASSAVLDGPYNEKLYF. The CDR3 nucleotides are TGTGCCAGCAGTGCCGTCCTAGACGGTCCCTATAACGAAAAACTGTATTTT.

Many counts were recorded for this clonotype. J is TRBJ1-4 and V is TRBV18; 9 bases fit TRBD1. CDR1 is KGHSH, CDR2 LQKENI, per germline. With V trimmed by 4 bases and J by 4 bases, 4 bases remained unmatched. The length of the CDR3 is 15 residues. The CDR3 loop is CASSLSTGGNEKLFF. The CDR3 DNA sequence: TGTGCCAGCTCACTATCGACAGGGGGTAATGAAAAACTGTTTTTT.